Below, 14 T cell receptor beta chains from the same sample are listed, as sequenced in a study of identical twins. TCRdb ran MiXCR on the 5' RACE reads and lists one entry per CDR3 protein. This repertoire shows hundreds of thousands of distinct CDR3 sequences, 7% to 8.5% found once; its top ten account for roughly 5%. The data were also submitted as part of a second study, on yellow fever vaccine responses in identical twins.

Sequenced material: CD8+ T cells sorted from blood. These receptors were taken from a woman between 18 and 30 years old in good health.

This clonotype was recorded at least ten times. This sequence joins TRBV6-1 and TRBJ2-7; the D gene is possibly TRBD2 (5 bases). V lost 3 bases and J 0 bases, leaving 12 bases between the germline ends. This CDR3 spans 15 amino acids. Germline V gene sequence: CDR1 MNHNS, CDR2 SASEGT. As DNA, the CDR3 is TGTGCCAGCAGTGAGGGTCGGGGTTACTCCTACGAGCAGTACGTC. Translated, it gives CASSEGRGYSYEQYV.

DNA for the CDR3: TGTGCCAGCAGCCAGCTTCCGGCAGATACGCAGTATTTT. Its protein product is CASSQLPADTQYF. V gene TRBV14 combines with J gene TRBJ2-3; unclear D gene. This CDR3 is built from 13 residues. The germline gives CDR1 SGHDN, CDR2 FVKESK. Trimming pared 3 bases from V and 4 bases from J, leaving 8 bases between.

The rearrangement uses TRBV4-2 and TRBJ2-2; 12 nucleotides line up with TRBD2. The ends lost 4 bases at V and 0 bases at J; junction bases unmatched: 6. Germline-derived CDR1 and CDR2 are LGHNA and YNFKEQ. The CDR3 is 18 amino acids. The CDR3 bases are TGTGCCAGCAGCCCGATGACTAGCGGGAGAGCGAACACCGGGGAGCTGTTTTTT. This translates into CASSPMTSGRANTGELFF.

The gene calls are TRBV7-2 and TRBJ2-6; no reliable D call. This CDR3 contains 16 residues. Germline V CDR1 and CDR2: SGHTA, FQGNSA. Deletions cut 2 bases from V and 0 bases from J, with 8 bases between. CDR3 residues: CASSLSGYSGANVLTF. Written as DNA, the CDR3 is TGTGCCAGCAGCTTATCCGGCTACTCTGGGGCCAACGTCCTGACTTTC.

The chain joins TRBV28 to TRBJ2-3; 7 nucleotides line up with TRBD1. The CDR3 covers 16 residues. Germline CDR1 MDHEN, CDR2 SYDVKM. The J segment lost 3 bases and the V segment lost 3 bases, leaving 9 bases of the junction unmatched. The CDR3 loop is CASSFSLTGMTDTQYF. The CDR3, as DNA: TGTGCCAGCAGTTTTTCCCTGACAGGGATGACAGATACGCAGTATTTT.

This clonotype was observed many times. The V and J genes are TRBV25-1 and TRBJ1-2, with D perhaps matching TRBD1 (6 bases). In germline, CDR1 is MGHDK, CDR2 SYGVNS. V lost 3 bases, J lost 4 bases, and 21 bases lay in between. The CDR3 has 17 residues. The CDR3: CASSDPRGSDRLYGYTF. DNA for the CDR3: TGTGCCAGCAGTGATCCCCGGGGCTCAGACAGGCTCTATGGCTACACCTTC.

This clonotype was recorded many times. V is TRBV7-9 and J is TRBJ1-1, with a possible D match to TRBD1 (6 bases). Germline-derived CDR1 and CDR2 are SEHNR and FQNEAQ (reference sequence). Trimming took off 3 bases at V and 4 bases at J, with 15 bases between the two ends. CDR3 length: 15 amino acids. CDR3 sequence reads: CASSFTGLIGTEAFF. DNA of the CDR3: TGTGCCAGCAGCTTTACAGGGCTGATAGGCACTGAAGCTTTCTTT.

In its sample, this clonotype was seen a few times. The rearrangement links TRBV11-2 to TRBJ2-1; D possibly corresponds to TRBD2 (5 bases). V lost 1 base and J lost 3, with 10 bases in between. The germline V gene has CDR1 SGHAT and CDR2 FQNNGV. The CDR3 contains 15 residues. This CDR3 is CASSLGASLYNEQFF. DNA of the CDR3: TGTGCCAGCAGCTTAGGGGCTAGCCTCTACAATGAGCAGTTCTTC. The entire variable domain, with the rest obtained from reference TRBV11-2 and TRBJ2-1, is as follows: EAGVAQSPRYKIIEKRQSVAFWCNPISGHATLYWYQQILGQGPKLLIQFQNNGVVDDSQLPKDRFSAERLKGVDSTLKIQPAKLEDSAVYLCASSLGASLYNEQFFGPGTRLTVL.

V and J are TRBV14 and TRBJ2-1; 9 positions match TRBD2. The CDR3 has 16 amino acids. Trimming took 3 bases from V and 6 from J; bases not matched to a gene: 9. CDR1 SGHDN and CDR2 FVKESK come from the germline V gene. CDR3 nucleotide sequence: TGTGCCAGCAGCCACTTTAGCGGGAGTGGGAGCAATGAGCAGTTCTTC. This translates into CASSHFSGSGSNEQFF.

This clonotype was observed a handful of times. This chain joins TRBV12-3 or TRBV12-4 and TRBJ2-1, with TRBD2 matching over 11 bases. Trimming at V came to 3 bases and at J to 5 bases, leaving 15 bases not matched to a gene. This CDR3 is 19 amino acids long. The chain's CDR3 is CASSFTPSGRPSVHNEQFF. CDR3 nucleotide sequence: TGTGCCAGCAGTTTTACTCCTAGCGGGAGGCCCTCCGTCCACAATGAGCAGTTCTTC.

This clonotype was seen many times. DNA for the CDR3: TGCAGTGCTAGATCTGGACAAGACTATGGCTACACCTTC. Protein: CSARSGQDYGYTF. V gene TRBV20-1 combines with J gene TRBJ1-2, with D possibly being TRBD1 (5 bases). Germline assignment: CDR1 DFQATT and CDR2 SNEGSKA (reference sequence). V was cut by 2 bases and J by 3 bases, with 10 bases left in between. CDR3 size: 13 residues.

The V gene is TRBV13, the J gene TRBJ1-1, with TRBD1 matching 7 bases. The CDR3 is 16 residues long. CDR1 and CDR2 (germline): PRHDT, FYEKMQ (reference sequence). V was clipped by 5 bases and J by 0 bases; unmatched bases: 9. The CDR3 loop is CASSPEGAIMNTEAFF. DNA for the CDR3: TGTGCCAGCAGCCCTGAGGGGGCGATTATGAACACTGAAGCTTTCTTT.

This clonotype came up many times. This rearrangement joins TRBV29-1 to TRBJ2-1; no clear D. The ends were cut back, 5 bases at V and 5 bases at J, with 4 bases in the middle. There are 10 residues in the CDR3. The germline V gene has CDR1 SQVTM and CDR2 ANQGSEA. As DNA, the CDR3 is TGCAGCGTTATACACAATGAGCAGTTCTTC. Protein product: CSVIHNEQFF.

This clonotype was seen only a few times. The genes are TRBV28 and TRBJ2-1, with D tentatively TRBD1 (6 bases). This CDR3 has 17 residues. Germline assignment: CDR1 MDHEN and CDR2 SYDVKM. V lost 5 bases to trimming and J lost 3 bases, with 20 bases between them. CDR3 in amino acids: CASSTPDFGQSYNEQFF. The CDR3 nucleotides read TGTGCCAGCAGTACGCCCGACTTCGGACAGAGCTACAATGAGCAGTTCTTC.